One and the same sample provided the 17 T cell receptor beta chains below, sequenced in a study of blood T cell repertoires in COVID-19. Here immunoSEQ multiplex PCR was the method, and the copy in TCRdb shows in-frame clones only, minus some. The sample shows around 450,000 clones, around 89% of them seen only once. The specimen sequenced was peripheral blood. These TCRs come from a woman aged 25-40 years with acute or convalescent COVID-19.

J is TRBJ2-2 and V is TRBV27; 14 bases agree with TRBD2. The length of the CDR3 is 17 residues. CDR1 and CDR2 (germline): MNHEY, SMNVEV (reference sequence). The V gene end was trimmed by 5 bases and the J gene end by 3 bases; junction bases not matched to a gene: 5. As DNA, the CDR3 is TGTGCCAGCAGTAAGACTAGCGGGGGGGCGTACACCGGGGAGCTGTTTTTT. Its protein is CASSKTSGGAYTGELFF.

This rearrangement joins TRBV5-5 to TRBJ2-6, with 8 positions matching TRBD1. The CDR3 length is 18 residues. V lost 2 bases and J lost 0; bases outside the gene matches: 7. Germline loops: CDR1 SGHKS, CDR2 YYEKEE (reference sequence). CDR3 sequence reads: CASSFRGQGTSGANVLTF. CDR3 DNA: TGTGCCAGCAGCTTCAGAGGACAGGGAACCTCTGGGGCCAACGTCCTGACTTTC. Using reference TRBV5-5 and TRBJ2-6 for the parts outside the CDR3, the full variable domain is DAGVTQSPTHLIKTRGQQVTLRCSPISGHKSVSWYQQVLGQGPQFIFQYYEKEERGRGNFPDRFSARQFPNYSSELNVNALLLGDSALYLCASSFRGQGTSGANVLTFGAGSRLTVL.

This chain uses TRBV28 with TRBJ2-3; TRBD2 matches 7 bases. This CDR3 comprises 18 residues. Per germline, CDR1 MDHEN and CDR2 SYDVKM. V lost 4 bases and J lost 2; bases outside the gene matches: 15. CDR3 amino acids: CASSSPFTGGLLTDTQYF. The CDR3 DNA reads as TGTGCCAGCAGTTCCCCTTTCACGGGGGGTCTCCTCACAGATACGCAGTATTTT.

CDR3 sequence reads: CASSLAGIGGYTF. The CDR3 DNA sequence: TGTGCCAGCAGTTTAGCGGGGATTGGTGGCTACACCTTC. The rearrangement uses TRBV28 and TRBJ1-2, with D unclear. The CDR3 runs to 13 residues. The V and J ends lost 2 bases and 7 bases respectively, with 11 bases between them. From germline, CDR1 is MDHEN and CDR2 SYDVKM.

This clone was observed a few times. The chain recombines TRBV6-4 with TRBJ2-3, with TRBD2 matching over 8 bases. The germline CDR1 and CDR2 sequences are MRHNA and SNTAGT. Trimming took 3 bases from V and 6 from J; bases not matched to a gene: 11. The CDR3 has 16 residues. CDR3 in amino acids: CASSDVAGQGADTQYF. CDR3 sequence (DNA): TGTGCCAGCAGTGATGTAGCGGGGCAAGGGGCTGATACGCAGTATTTT.

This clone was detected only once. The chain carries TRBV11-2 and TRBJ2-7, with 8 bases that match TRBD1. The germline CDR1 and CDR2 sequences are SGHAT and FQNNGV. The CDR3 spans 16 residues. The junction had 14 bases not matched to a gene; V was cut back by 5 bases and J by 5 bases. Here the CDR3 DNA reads TGTGCCAGCAGCCGAATCAGGGGGCGTCTTCTTCACGAGCAGTACTTC. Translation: CASSRIRGRLLHEQYF.

The CDR3 spells CASSTSPHRGLDTEAFF. The CDR3 DNA reads TGTGCCAGTAGTACTTCCCCTCACAGGGGTTTGGACACTGAAGCTTTCTTT. The rearrangement joins TRBV19 to TRBJ1-1; 7 nucleotides line up with TRBD1. This CDR3 comprises 17 residues. Germline V CDR1 and CDR2: LNHDA, SQIVND (reference sequence). Trimming at V came to 4 bases and at J to 3 bases, leaving 14 bases not matched to a gene.

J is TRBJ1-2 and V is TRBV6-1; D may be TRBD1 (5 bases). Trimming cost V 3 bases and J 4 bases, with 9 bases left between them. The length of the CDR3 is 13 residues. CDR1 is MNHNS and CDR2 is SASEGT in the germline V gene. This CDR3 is CASSDSGGYGYTF. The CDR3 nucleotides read TGTGCCAGCAGTGATAGCGGGGGCTATGGCTACACCTTC.

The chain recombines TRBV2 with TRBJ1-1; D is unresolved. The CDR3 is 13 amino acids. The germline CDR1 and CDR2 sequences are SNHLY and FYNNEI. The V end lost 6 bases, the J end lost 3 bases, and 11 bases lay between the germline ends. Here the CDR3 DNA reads TGTGCCAGCAGCGAACGGAGGGACACTGAAGCTTTCTTT. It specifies CASSERRDTEAFF.

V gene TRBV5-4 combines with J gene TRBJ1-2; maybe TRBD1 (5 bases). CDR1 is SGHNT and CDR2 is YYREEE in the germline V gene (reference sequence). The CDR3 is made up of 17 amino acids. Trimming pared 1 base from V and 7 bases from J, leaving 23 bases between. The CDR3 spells CASSLYGGLTDVSGYTF. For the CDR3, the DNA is TGTGCCAGCAGCTTGTACGGGGGTCTCACAGATGTGAGTGGCTACACCTTC.

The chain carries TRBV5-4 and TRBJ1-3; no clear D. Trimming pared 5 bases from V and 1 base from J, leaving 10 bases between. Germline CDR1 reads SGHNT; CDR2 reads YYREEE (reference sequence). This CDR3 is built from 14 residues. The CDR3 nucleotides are TGTGCCAGCAGGGGTCCGGGGTCTGGAAACACCATATATTTT. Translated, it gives CASRGPGSGNTIYF.

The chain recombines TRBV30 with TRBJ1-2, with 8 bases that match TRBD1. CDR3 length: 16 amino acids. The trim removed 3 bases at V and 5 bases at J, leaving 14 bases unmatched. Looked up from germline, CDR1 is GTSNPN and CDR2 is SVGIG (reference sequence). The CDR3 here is CAWSEMTGDDTYGYTF. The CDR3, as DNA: TGTGCCTGGAGCGAAATGACAGGGGACGATACATATGGCTACACCTTC.

CDR3 in amino acids: CASSSSAGEQFF. CDR3 DNA sequence: TGTGCCAGCAGCTCATCGGCGGGGGAGCAGTTCTTC. The chain uses TRBV9 and TRBJ2-1; tentatively, D is TRBD2 (6 bases). Trimming took off 4 bases at V and 10 bases at J, with 12 bases between the two ends. Germline V gene sequence: CDR1 SGDLS, CDR2 YYNGEE. The CDR3 has 12 residues. The full variable domain, in which reference TRBV9 and TRBJ2-1 provide the parts outside the CDR3, is DSGVTQTPKHLITATGQRVTLRCSPRSGDLSVYWYQQSLDQGLQFLIQYYNGEERAKGNILERFSAQQFPDLHSELNLSSLELGDSALYFCASSSSAGEQFFGPGTRLTVL.

DNA for the CDR3: TGTGCCAGCAGTAAGCTGACTAGCTCCTACAATGAGCAGTTCTTC. It specifies CASSKLTSSYNEQFF. The rearrangement links TRBV28 to TRBJ2-1, with D possibly TRBD2 on 6 matching bases. V dropped 5 bases and J dropped 0 bases, with 11 bases sitting between them. Per germline, CDR1 MDHEN and CDR2 SYDVKM. The CDR3 contains 15 residues.

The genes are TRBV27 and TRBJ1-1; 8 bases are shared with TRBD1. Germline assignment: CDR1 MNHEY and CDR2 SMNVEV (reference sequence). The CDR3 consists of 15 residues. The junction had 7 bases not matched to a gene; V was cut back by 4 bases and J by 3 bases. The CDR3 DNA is TGTGCCAGCAGTTCCCCCCAGGGGGCCCACACTGAAGCTTTCTTT. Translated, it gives CASSSPQGAHTEAFF.

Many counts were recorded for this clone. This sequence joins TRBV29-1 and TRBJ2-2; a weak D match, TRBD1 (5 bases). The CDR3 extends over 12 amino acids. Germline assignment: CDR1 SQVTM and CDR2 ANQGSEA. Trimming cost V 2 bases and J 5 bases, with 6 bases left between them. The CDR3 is CSVERGTGELFF. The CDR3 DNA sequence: TGCAGCGTTGAAAGGGGTACCGGGGAGCTGTTTTTT.

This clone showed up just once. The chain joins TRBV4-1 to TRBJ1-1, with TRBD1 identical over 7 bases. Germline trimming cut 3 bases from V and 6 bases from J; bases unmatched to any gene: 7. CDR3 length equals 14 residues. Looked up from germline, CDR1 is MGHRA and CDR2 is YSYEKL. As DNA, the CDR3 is TGCGCCAGCAGCCAGGTAAGACAGGGATCTGAAGCTTTCTTT. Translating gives CASSQVRQGSEAFF.